The source of this T cell receptor beta chain is a study of blood T cells in healthy people across ages. Study background: About one barcoded beta molecule per two T cells was the capture yield of template switching.

General observations from the study: With donor CMV status unknown, expanded clonotype changes were possibly confounded.

For the second PCR, which ran for roughly 7 to 11 cycles, a sample-barcoded 5' primer and a J-beta primer mix were used. MiXCR, run by TCRdb on the 5' RACE reads, gives a single entry per CDR3 protein. This repertoire shows around 1,800,000 distinct CDR3 sequences, more than 35% found once; its top ten account for 23%. On this clonotype: Its target is unknown.

This CDR3 contains 14 residues. Deletions cut 4 bases from V and 4 bases from J, with 11 bases between. The germline V gene has CDR1 MNHEY and CDR2 SVGEGT. The chain joins TRBV6-2 or TRBV6-3 to TRBJ1-5, with D unclear. Sequencing used blood. This TCR was recovered from a human donor in good health. CDR3 residues: CASSSRAENQPQHF. The CDR3, as DNA: TGTGCCAGCAGTTCAAGGGCGGAAAATCAGCCCCAGCATTTT.